A selection of T cell receptor beta chains follows, all from one sample in a study of shared clonotypes between healthy human individuals. Libraries were prepared by immunoSEQ multiplex PCR; TCRdb keeps only in-frame clonotypes and omits some of them. This sample has 2,100,000 or so clones, with approximately 94% found just once. The material sequenced was naive CD4+ T cells sorted from blood. The receptor set was obtained from a man aged 18 to 35 in good health. Each CDR3 is given with its conserved first and last residue. D genes are given only for firm matches. Clone size appears in some rows only: once, few, many, or a class for an expanded clone.

J: TRBJ2-1; D: TRBD2; size: NA; V: TRBV7-2; CDR3: CASSLAPLAGGYNEQFF; DNA: TGTGCCAGCAGCTTAGCGCCATTGGCGGGAGGCTACAATGAGCAGTTCTTC
J: TRBJ2-3; D: NA; size: NA; V: TRBV7-2; CDR3: CASSARPAVDTQYF; DNA: TGTGCCAGCAGCGCCCGCCCGGCGGTGGATACGCAGTATTTT
J: TRBJ2-1; D: NA; size: NA; V: TRBV7-2; CDR3: CASSLASGENEQFF; DNA: TGTGCCAGCAGCTTAGCTTCCGGAGAGAATGAGCAGTTCTTC
J: TRBJ1-5; D: NA; size: NA; V: TRBV7-9; CDR3: CASSLSNQPQHF; DNA: TGTGCCAGCAGCTTATCTAATCAGCCCCAGCATTTT
J: TRBJ2-7; D: NA; size: NA; V: TRBV6-1; CDR3: CASSVGQRVYEQYF; DNA: TGTGCCAGCAGTGTGGGGCAGAGGGTTTACGAGCAGTACTTC
J: TRBJ1-5; D: NA; size: NA; V: TRBV27; CDR3: CASSLFGGSYGSGNQPQHF; DNA: TGTGCCAGCAGTTTATTCGGTGGAAGTTATGGTTCAGGCAATCAGCCCCAGCATTTT
J: TRBJ2-2; D: NA; size: once; V: TRBV28; CDR3: CASSVGFGRGTGELFF; DNA: TGTGCCAGCAGTGTAGGTTTTGGCAGGGGCACCGGGGAGCTGTTTTTT
J: TRBJ2-3; D: TRBD2; size: NA; V: TRBV5-1; CDR3: CASSKGTSGGQGGTDTQYF; DNA: TGCGCCAGCAGCAAGGGGACTAGCGGGGGACAAGGAGGCACAGATACGCAGTATTTT
J: TRBJ1-3; D: NA; size: NA; V: TRBV28; CDR3: CASSFPGNTIYF; DNA: TGTGCCAGCAGTTTCCCCGGAAACACCATATATTTT
J: TRBJ2-2; D: NA; size: NA; V: TRBV5-6; CDR3: CASSLVSTPTGELFF; DNA: TGTGCCAGCAGCTTGGTTAGCACTCCTACCGGGGAGCTGTTTTTT
J: TRBJ2-7; D: NA; size: NA; V: TRBV28; CDR3: CASSLGGAPSYEQYF; DNA: TGTGCCAGCAGTTTAGGGGGGGCCCCATCCTACGAGCAGTACTTC
J: TRBJ2-5; D: TRBD2; size: NA; V: TRBV28; CDR3: CASSLWLAERSQETQYF; DNA: TGTGCCAGCAGTTTATGGCTAGCGGAGAGGTCCCAAGAGACCCAGTACTTC
J: TRBJ2-7; D: NA; size: NA; V: TRBV7-9; CDR3: CASSIGEGGSYEQYF; DNA: TGTGCCAGCAGCATCGGGGAGGGGGGATCCTACGAGCAGTACTTC
J: TRBJ1-1; D: NA; size: NA; V: TRBV10-3; CDR3: CAISESYGGERVSFF; DNA: TGTGCCATCAGTGAGTCGTATGGGGGCGAAAGAGTGTCTTTCTTT
J: TRBJ1-4; D: TRBD1; size: NA; V: TRBV10-3; CDR3: CATRQGATNEKLFF; DNA: TGTGCCACACGACAGGGTGCTACTAATGAAAAACTGTTTTTT
J: TRBJ2-1; D: NA; size: NA; V: TRBV11-1; CDR3: CASSFRTLNNEQFF; DNA: TGTGCCAGCAGCTTTCGGACGCTAAACAATGAGCAGTTCTTC
J: TRBJ1-5; D: NA; size: few; V: TRBV20-1; CDR3: CSARAGQPQHF; DNA: TGCAGTGCTAGGGCGGGACAGCCCCAGCATTTT
J: TRBJ1-5; D: NA; size: NA; V: TRBV30; CDR3: CAWGQGNQPQHF; DNA: TGTGCCTGGGGCCAGGGGAATCAGCCCCAGCATTTT
J: TRBJ2-3; D: NA; size: NA; V: TRBV5-1; CDR3: CASSLGSLGADTQYF; DNA: TGCGCCAGCAGCTTGGGTTCGCTTGGGGCAGATACGCAGTATTTT
J: TRBJ2-3; D: NA; size: NA; V: TRBV27; CDR3: CATQRAPDFVTQYF; DNA: TGTGCCACGCAGCGCGCTCCCGACTTCGTAACGCAGTATTTT
J: TRBJ2-7; D: NA; size: NA; V: TRBV28; CDR3: CASTRAGLEQYF; DNA: TGTGCCAGCACCCGGGCAGGCCTCGAGCAGTACTTC
J: TRBJ1-2; D: NA; size: NA; V: TRBV7-9; CDR3: CASSLRGEDGYTF; DNA: TGTGCCAGCAGCTTACGGGGGGAGGATGGCTACACCTTC
J: TRBJ1-2; D: NA; size: NA; V: TRBV5-1; CDR3: CASRSDTYYGYTF; DNA: TGCGCCAGCAGGTCTGACACCTACTATGGCTACACCTTC
J: TRBJ2-1; D: TRBD2; size: NA; V: TRBV5-8; CDR3: CASSLAGRQFF; DNA: TGTGCCAGCAGCTTAGCGGGACGTCAGTTCTTC
J: TRBJ2-7; D: TRBD2; size: NA; V: TRBV10-3; CDR3: CAISESVSGTSGRSYEQYF; DNA: TGTGCCATCAGTGAGTCAGTATCGGGGACTAGCGGGAGATCCTACGAGCAGTACTTC
J: TRBJ2-7; D: TRBD2; size: NA; V: TRBV7-9; CDR3: CASSPPTSGRYTEEQYF; DNA: TGTGCCAGCAGCCCCCCGACTAGCGGGAGGTACACGGAAGAGCAGTACTTC
J: TRBJ1-4; D: NA; size: NA; V: TRBV6-5; CDR3: CASSYGHRGGKLFF; DNA: TGTGCCAGCAGTTACGGCCACCGAGGTGGAAAACTGTTTTTT
J: TRBJ2-7; D: TRBD2; size: once; V: TRBV19; CDR3: CASSIGASGGKTYEQYF; DNA: TGTGCCAGTAGTATAGGTGCTAGCGGGGGGAAAACCTACGAGCAGTACTTC
J: TRBJ2-1; D: TRBD1; size: NA; V: TRBV9; CDR3: CASSAQQPGQGHEQFF; DNA: TGTGCCAGCAGCGCCCAGCAACCGGGACAGGGGCATGAGCAGTTCTTC
J: TRBJ1-6; D: TRBD1; size: NA; V: TRBV5-4; CDR3: CASSLGGTGVYNSPLHF; DNA: TGTGCCAGCAGCTTGGGGGGGACAGGGGTCTATAATTCACCCCTCCACTTT
J: TRBJ1-5; D: TRBD1; size: NA; V: TRBV2; CDR3: CASSGGGQEVGQPQHF; DNA: TGTGCCAGCAGTGGAGGGGGACAGGAGGTTGGTCAGCCCCAGCATTTT
J: TRBJ2-3; D: NA; size: NA; V: TRBV5-1; CDR3: CASSSQTGDTQYF; DNA: TGCGCCAGCAGCTCCCAAACCGGAGATACGCAGTATTTT
J: TRBJ1-5; D: NA; size: NA; V: TRBV15; CDR3: CATSRGGSDNQPQHF; DNA: TGTGCCACCAGCAGAGGGGGGTCTGACAATCAGCCCCAGCATTTT
J: TRBJ2-5; D: TRBD2; size: NA; V: TRBV5-1; CDR3: CASSLVSSGGQETQYF; DNA: TGCGCCAGCAGCTTGGTTTCCAGCGGGGGCCAAGAGACCCAGTACTTC
J: TRBJ2-7; D: TRBD1; size: once; V: TRBV19; CDR3: CASGGQGYEQYF; DNA: TGTGCCAGTGGGGGACAGGGCTACGAGCAGTACTTC
J: TRBJ1-2; D: TRBD1; size: NA; V: TRBV7-9; CDR3: CASSTGGANGYTF; DNA: TGTGCCAGCAGCACAGGGGGCGCCAATGGCTACACCTTC
J: TRBJ2-3; D: NA; size: NA; V: TRBV18; CDR3: CASSQDTRDTQYF; DNA: TGTGCCAGCTCGCAAGATACTAGAGATACGCAGTATTTT
J: TRBJ2-7; D: NA; size: NA; V: TRBV5-6; CDR3: CASVRRGLTYEQYF; DNA: TGTGCCAGCGTACGGAGGGGGCTCACCTACGAGCAGTACTTC
J: TRBJ1-1; D: TRBD1; size: once; V: TRBV6-1; CDR3: CASSATKKTGGEFHTEAFF; DNA: TGTGCCAGCAGTGCGACCAAAAAGACAGGGGGCGAGTTTCACACTGAAGCTTTCTTT
J: TRBJ2-1; D: NA; size: NA; V: TRBV4-1; CDR3: CASSQTDFLYNEQFF; DNA: TGCGCCAGCAGCCAAACAGACTTCCTCTACAATGAGCAGTTCTTC
J: TRBJ1-1; D: NA; size: NA; V: TRBV18; CDR3: CASAAARGGTEAFF; DNA: TGTGCCAGCGCCGCGGCCAGGGGTGGCACTGAAGCTTTCTTT
J: TRBJ2-3; D: NA; size: NA; V: TRBV18; CDR3: CASSPRTDTQYF; DNA: TGTGCCAGCTCACCCCGCACAGATACGCAGTATTTT
J: TRBJ2-1; D: NA; size: NA; V: TRBV29-1; CDR3: CSVVGVGKWDNEQFF; DNA: TGCAGCGTTGTCGGGGTAGGGAAGTGGGACAATGAGCAGTTCTTC
J: TRBJ2-1; D: TRBD1; size: NA; V: TRBV6-5; CDR3: CASSYSGTGIYNEQFF; DNA: TGTGCCAGCAGTTACTCCGGGACAGGTATATACAATGAGCAGTTCTTC
J: TRBJ2-1; D: NA; size: NA; V: TRBV5-1; CDR3: CASRSRVGEGANEQFF; DNA: TGCGCCAGCCGTTCTAGAGTCGGAGAGGGTGCTAATGAGCAGTTCTTC
J: TRBJ1-2; D: TRBD1; size: NA; V: TRBV5-6; CDR3: CASSSLDGVSGGYNYGYTF; DNA: TGTGCCAGCAGCTCCCTCGACGGAGTGTCAGGGGGCTATAACTATGGCTACACCTTC
J: TRBJ1-5; D: TRBD1; size: once; V: TRBV6-1; CDR3: CASSLSDRGNQPQHF; DNA: TGTGCCAGCAGTCTCTCCGACAGGGGTAATCAGCCCCAGCATTTT
J: TRBJ1-3; D: TRBD1; size: NA; V: TRBV18; CDR3: CASSPGRGPVGNTIYF; DNA: TGTGCCAGCTCACCCGGCAGGGGGCCGGTTGGAAACACCATATATTTT
J: TRBJ2-3; D: TRBD2; size: NA; V: TRBV2; CDR3: CASSGLAVSTDTQYF; DNA: TGTGCCAGCAGTGGACTAGCGGTTAGCACAGATACGCAGTATTTT
J: TRBJ1-5; D: NA; size: NA; V: TRBV2; CDR3: CASRATFLDWPQHF; DNA: TGTGCCAGCCGCGCGACTTTTCTGGATTGGCCCCAGCATTTT
J: TRBJ2-2; D: NA; size: NA; V: TRBV9; CDR3: CASSVGRGAPTGELFF; DNA: TGTGCCAGCAGCGTAGGAAGGGGCGCGCCCACCGGGGAGCTGTTTTTT
J: TRBJ2-7; D: TRBD2; size: NA; V: TRBV10-3; CDR3: CAISDGGATYEQYF; DNA: TGTGCCATCAGTGACGGGGGGGCAACTTACGAGCAGTACTTC
J: TRBJ2-7; D: TRBD1; size: NA; V: TRBV6-5; CDR3: CASSGQGIYEQYF; DNA: TGTGCCAGCAGCGGACAGGGTATCTACGAGCAGTACTTC
J: TRBJ1-6; D: NA; size: NA; V: TRBV18; CDR3: CASSPQTSYNSPLHF; DNA: TGTGCCAGCTCACCGCAGACCTCCTATAATTCACCCCTCCACTTT
J: TRBJ1-1; D: NA; size: NA; V: TRBV30; CDR3: CASHMTGGIAEAFF; DNA: TGTGCCAGCCACATGACGGGGGGGATCGCTGAAGCTTTCTTT
J: TRBJ2-2; D: NA; size: NA; V: TRBV7-3; CDR3: CASSKVTTGELFF; DNA: TGTGCCAGCAGCAAAGTCACCACCGGGGAGCTGTTTTTT
J: TRBJ2-1; D: TRBD2; size: NA; V: TRBV7-6; CDR3: CASSWRGGSGRAYNEQFF; DNA: TGTGCCAGCAGCTGGCGGGGAGGGAGCGGGAGGGCATACAATGAGCAGTTCTTC
J: TRBJ2-7; D: NA; size: NA; V: TRBV10-1; CDR3: CASSESGSYEQYF; DNA: TGCGCCAGCAGTGAGTCTGGATCCTACGAGCAGTACTTC
J: TRBJ2-5; D: TRBD1; size: NA; V: TRBV7-2; CDR3: CASSLMTGVQETQYF; DNA: TGTGCCAGCAGCTTAATGACAGGGGTTCAAGAGACCCAGTACTTC